This paragraph covers one T cell receptor (beta chain) sequence. V lost 0 bases and J 5 bases, leaving 14 bases between the germline ends. CDR1 and CDR2 (germline): SGHRS, YFSETQ. The CDR3 contains 15 residues. The sample comes from a study of blood T cell repertoires in COVID-19. Here immunoSEQ multiplex PCR was the method, and the copy in TCRdb shows in-frame clones only, minus some. The sample yields 150,000 to 200,000 clones, 88% seen once. The sequence was collected from a man between 40 and 49 years old with active or convalescent COVID-19. The sequencing input was peripheral blood. The chain recombines TRBV5-1 with TRBJ1-2; a weak D match, TRBD1 (5 bases). Here the CDR3 DNA reads TGCGCCAGCAGCTTGGCCTCAGGGTACGAATATGGCTACACCTTC. Amino acids: CASSLASGYEYGYTF. Full variable domain (missing parts from reference TRBV5-1 and TRBJ1-2): KAGVTQTPRYLIKTRGQQVTLSCSPISGHRSVSWYQQTPGQGLQFLFEYFSETQRNKGNFPGRFSGRQFSNSRSEMNVSTLELGDSALYLCASSLASGYEYGYTFGSGTRLTVV.